In this sample, the clone carrying this T cell receptor (beta chain) turned up once. Antigen specificity is unknown. Primers: 60 Vbeta forward and 13 Jbeta reverse. Repertoires were generated with immunoSEQ multiplex PCR, while TCRdb's copy carries only in-frame clones and drops some. The table shows about 150,000 clones, with 70% to 85% occurring only once. These data come from a study of cytomegalovirus exposure and HLA in healthy donors. Study-level background: Previous work identified 95 million to 140 million unique TCR beta sequences from around 170 million T cells.

Findings and limits, study-wide: The study found most TCR sequences rare, yet found some public TCRs in many donors. Highest at DRB1 and lowest at HLA-C, TCR association rates differed among HLA loci in a later analysis.

The source is a man aged 25-45 years in good health and CMV-seronegative. The sequenced sample consisted of PBMCs.

The CDR3 region is CASSPGVEPSTDTQYF. The CDR3 DNA is TGTGCCAGCAGCCCCGGGGTGGAGCCTTCTACAGATACGCAGTATTTT. V is TRBV7-9 and J is TRBJ2-3, with TRBD2 as a possible D gene (5 bases). Germline CDR1 and CDR2: SEHNR and FQNEAQ (reference sequence). CDR3 length equals 16 residues. Trimming cost V 5 bases and J 3 bases, with 18 bases left between them.